This T cell receptor beta chain was recovered during a study of cytomegalovirus exposure and HLA in healthy donors. Across the whole study: Within the Caucasian-associated ancestry cluster were approximately 77% of the approximately 390 genotyped donors.

The PCR was carried out with 60 Vbeta primers and 13 Jbeta primers. The assay was immunoSEQ multiplex PCR, and TCRdb's table has in-frame clones only and misses some. The table lists 150,000 to 200,000 clones, roughly 80% of them singletons, with 0.38% in the top ten. V was trimmed by 6 bases and J by 0 bases, leaving 15 bases between them. The CDR3 loop spans 15 amino acids. Germline assignment: CDR1 MNHEY and CDR2 SVGAGI. On this clone: The antigen is undetermined.

Findings and caveats of the study: TCR beta chains numbering some 150 were designated cytomegalovirus-associated.

The rearrangement uses TRBV6-5 and TRBJ2-7, with D perhaps matching TRBD1 (6 bases). The receptor was isolated from a boy between 2 and 10 years old in good health and CMV-seronegative. The sample consisted of PBMCs. DNA for the CDR3: TGTGCCAGCAGGCCAGGGGCGGCCAGCTCCTACGAGCAGTACTTC. Translating it yields CASRPGAASSYEQYF.